These T cell receptor beta chains were read from a single sample in a study of T cells in Graves' hyperthyroidism and ophthalmopathy. TCRdb passed the multiplex PCR reads through MiXCR, listing each CDR3 protein once. The sample carries more than 500,000 distinct CDR3 sequences, 15% to 20% recorded once. Sequencing input: blood. Receptors were obtained from a woman younger than 45 with Graves' hyperthyroidism. The CDR3 runs from the conserved cysteine through the conserved F or W. D genes are given only for firm matches. Clone size is stated in some rows and not others, as once, few, many or a class when expanded.

j_gene: TRBJ1-6
d_gene: .
abundance: few
v_gene: TRBV6-6
CDR3aa: CASSYSPEFDSPLHF
CDR3nt: TGTGCCAGCAGTTACTCGCCAGAGTTCGATTCACCCCTCCACTTT

j_gene: TRBJ2-2
d_gene: .
abundance: .
v_gene: TRBV7-9
CDR3aa: CAGKYWNTGELFF
CDR3nt: TGTGCCGGCAAATATTGGAACACCGGGGAGCTGTTTTTT

j_gene: TRBJ2-3
d_gene: .
abundance: few
v_gene: TRBV5-1
CDR3aa: CASSLGPARTDTQYF
CDR3nt: TGCGCCAGCAGCTTAGGACCGGCCCGCACAGATACGCAGTATTTT

j_gene: TRBJ1-1
d_gene: .
abundance: many
v_gene: TRBV30
CDR3aa: CAWSVLRGSFAEAFF
CDR3nt: TGTGCCTGGAGTGTACTGAGGGGGTCGTTCGCTGAAGCTTTCTTT

j_gene: TRBJ2-1
d_gene: TRBD2
abundance: .
v_gene: TRBV15
CDR3aa: CATTSVLQLAGFENEQFF
CDR3nt: TGTGCCACCACTTCTGTGTTACAACTAGCGGGATTTGAGAATGAGCAGTTCTTC

j_gene: TRBJ2-1
d_gene: TRBD2
abundance: many
v_gene: TRBV5-5
CDR3aa: CASSSRTSRVEQFF
CDR3nt: TGTGCCAGCAGCTCGCGGACTAGCCGGGTTGAGCAGTTCTTC

j_gene: TRBJ1-6
d_gene: .
abundance: .
v_gene: TRBV29-1
CDR3aa: CSVILREGSPLHF
CDR3nt: TGCAGCGTAATCCTGAGGGAAGGTTCACCCCTCCACTTT

j_gene: TRBJ2-2
d_gene: .
abundance: many
v_gene: TRBV2
CDR3aa: CASGTTTGELFF
CDR3nt: TGTGCCAGCGGAACTACCACCGGGGAGCTGTTTTTT

j_gene: TRBJ2-3
d_gene: .
abundance: .
v_gene: TRBV7-2
CDR3aa: CASSRNDADTQYF
CDR3nt: TGTGCCAGCAGCCGGAACGATGCAGATACGCAGTATTTT

j_gene: TRBJ1-5
d_gene: .
abundance: many
v_gene: TRBV28
CDR3aa: CASSRQGSVYSNQPQHF
CDR3nt: TGTGCCAGCAGTCGCCAGGGCAGCGTATATAGCAATCAGCCCCAGCATTTT

j_gene: TRBJ1-5
d_gene: .
abundance: many
v_gene: TRBV2
CDR3aa: CASSGRGPGNQPQHF
CDR3nt: TGTGCCAGCAGCGGCAGGGGCCCTGGGAATCAGCCCCAGCATTTT

j_gene: TRBJ2-5
d_gene: .
abundance: many
v_gene: TRBV28
CDR3aa: CASSVGYYTGSPQETQYF
CDR3nt: TGTGCCAGCAGTGTAGGGTACTACACAGGGTCCCCCCAAGAGACCCAGTACTTC

j_gene: TRBJ1-2
d_gene: .
abundance: many
v_gene: TRBV30
CDR3aa: CAWSITGYGYTF
CDR3nt: TGTGCCTGGAGTATTACTGGCTATGGCTACACCTTC

j_gene: TRBJ1-1
d_gene: .
abundance: few
v_gene: TRBV6-1
CDR3aa: CASRMGPNTEAFF
CDR3nt: TGTGCCAGCAGAATGGGGCCGAACACTGAAGCTTTCTTT

j_gene: TRBJ2-3
d_gene: .
abundance: few
v_gene: TRBV5-1
CDR3aa: CASKRDADTQYF
CDR3nt: TGCGCCAGCAAGAGAGACGCAGATACGCAGTATTTT

j_gene: TRBJ1-2
d_gene: .
abundance: .
v_gene: TRBV7-2
CDR3aa: CASSDNFLTTGYTF
CDR3nt: TGTGCCAGCAGCGATAACTTTTTAACGACAGGCTACACCTTC

j_gene: TRBJ2-1
d_gene: .
abundance: many
v_gene: TRBV12-3/TRBV12-4
CDR3aa: CASSDQDYEQFF
CDR3nt: TGTGCCAGCAGTGATCAGGACTATGAGCAGTTCTTC

j_gene: TRBJ2-3
d_gene: TRBD1
abundance: .
v_gene: TRBV6-2/TRBV6-3
CDR3aa: CASSDSSGGADTQYF
CDR3nt: TGTGCCAGCAGTGATTCGTCAGGGGGCGCAGATACGCAGTATTTT

j_gene: TRBJ2-7
d_gene: .
abundance: many
v_gene: TRBV5-1
CDR3aa: CASSLKGHEQYF
CDR3nt: TGCGCCAGCAGCTTGAAGGGCCACGAGCAGTACTTC

j_gene: TRBJ2-2
d_gene: .
abundance: many
v_gene: TRBV5-5
CDR3aa: CASSSDISTGELFF
CDR3nt: TGTGCCAGCAGCTCGGACATTTCGACCGGGGAGCTGTTTTTT

j_gene: TRBJ1-1
d_gene: TRBD1
abundance: few
v_gene: TRBV6-1
CDR3aa: CASSDHRGLNTEAFF
CDR3nt: TGTGCCAGCAGTGACCACAGGGGGCTGAACACTGAAGCTTTCTTT

j_gene: TRBJ2-3
d_gene: TRBD2
abundance: many
v_gene: TRBV3-1
CDR3aa: CASSQDRLAGGDTQYF
CDR3nt: TGTGCCAGCAGCCAAGATAGGCTAGCGGGAGGAGATACGCAGTATTTT

j_gene: TRBJ2-2
d_gene: TRBD2
abundance: few
v_gene: TRBV7-3
CDR3aa: CASSFSGMAGELFF
CDR3nt: TGTGCCAGCAGCTTTAGCGGGATGGCCGGGGAGCTGTTTTTT

j_gene: TRBJ1-5
d_gene: .
abundance: many
v_gene: TRBV7-8
CDR3aa: CASSLATGFQPQHF
CDR3nt: TGTGCCAGCAGCTTAGCAACGGGATTTCAGCCCCAGCATTTT

j_gene: TRBJ2-2
d_gene: TRBD1
abundance: .
v_gene: TRBV19
CDR3aa: CASSTRQGTGELFF
CDR3nt: TGTGCCAGTAGTACCAGACAGGGGACCGGGGAGCTGTTTTTT

j_gene: TRBJ1-4
d_gene: .
abundance: many
v_gene: TRBV28
CDR3aa: CASSLGGVRNEKLFF
CDR3nt: TGTGCCAGCAGTTTAGGAGGGGTGAGGAATGAAAAACTGTTTTTT

j_gene: TRBJ2-3
d_gene: .
abundance: many
v_gene: TRBV20-1
CDR3aa: CSAGKGGADTQYF
CDR3nt: TGCAGTGCTGGCAAGGGGGGAGCAGATACGCAGTATTTT

j_gene: TRBJ1-2
d_gene: .
abundance: few
v_gene: TRBV9
CDR3aa: CASSKGNYGYTF
CDR3nt: TGTGCCAGCAGCAAGGGTAACTATGGCTACACCTTC

j_gene: TRBJ1-2
d_gene: .
abundance: many
v_gene: TRBV11-2
CDR3aa: CASSLGGNYGYTF
CDR3nt: TGTGCCAGCAGCTTAGGGGGGAACTATGGCTACACCTTC

j_gene: TRBJ2-1
d_gene: TRBD2
abundance: many
v_gene: TRBV12-3/TRBV12-4
CDR3aa: CASSLLAGPPYTEQFF
CDR3nt: TGTGCCAGCAGCCTCTTAGCGGGACCCCCGTATACTGAGCAGTTCTTC

j_gene: TRBJ2-7
d_gene: TRBD1
abundance: few
v_gene: TRBV7-2
CDR3aa: CASSPQGAGEQYF
CDR3nt: TGTGCCAGCAGCCCCCAGGGGGCGGGTGAGCAGTACTTC

j_gene: TRBJ1-2
d_gene: .
abundance: few
v_gene: TRBV2
CDR3aa: CASSGRGLYGYTF
CDR3nt: TGTGCCAGCAGCGGACGGGGGCTCTATGGCTACACCTTC

j_gene: TRBJ2-7
d_gene: TRBD1
abundance: .
v_gene: TRBV12-3/TRBV12-4
CDR3aa: CASRFGTGGAYEQYF
CDR3nt: TGTGCCAGCAGGTTTGGGACAGGGGGCGCCTACGAGCAGTACTTC

j_gene: TRBJ2-1
d_gene: .
abundance: many
v_gene: TRBV29-1
CDR3aa: CSLYKGRYYNEQFF
CDR3nt: TGCAGCCTTTACAAAGGACGGTATTACAATGAGCAGTTCTTC

j_gene: TRBJ2-7
d_gene: TRBD2
abundance: many
v_gene: TRBV6-1
CDR3aa: CASSEVAGEGYEQYF
CDR3nt: TGTGCCAGCAGTGAAGTCGCGGGAGAGGGATACGAGCAGTACTTC

j_gene: TRBJ1-1
d_gene: .
abundance: many
v_gene: TRBV11-1
CDR3aa: CASSLGRGSDTEAFF
CDR3nt: TGTGCCAGCAGCCTGGGGAGGGGGTCGGACACTGAAGCTTTCTTT

j_gene: TRBJ1-2
d_gene: .
abundance: .
v_gene: TRBV19
CDR3aa: CASTDSYGYTF
CDR3nt: TGTGCCAGCACAGACAGCTATGGCTACACCTTC

j_gene: TRBJ2-7
d_gene: .
abundance: many
v_gene: TRBV11-1
CDR3aa: CASSTRTGKLLYEQYF
CDR3nt: TGTGCCAGCAGCACCCGGACGGGGAAACTTCTTTACGAGCAGTACTTC

j_gene: TRBJ2-2
d_gene: .
abundance: few
v_gene: TRBV27
CDR3aa: CATSPWTNTGELFF
CDR3nt: TGTGCCACCTCCCCGTGGACGAACACCGGGGAGCTGTTTTTT

j_gene: TRBJ2-7
d_gene: .
abundance: few
v_gene: TRBV2
CDR3aa: CASSVQGDEQYF
CDR3nt: TGTGCCAGCAGTGTACAGGGAGACGAGCAGTACTTC

j_gene: TRBJ2-1
d_gene: .
abundance: .
v_gene: TRBV12-3/TRBV12-4
CDR3aa: CASSLVNPTEQFF
CDR3nt: TGTGCCAGCAGTTTAGTCAATCCAACTGAGCAGTTCTTC

j_gene: TRBJ2-1
d_gene: TRBD2
abundance: .
v_gene: TRBV7-3
CDR3aa: CASSPTSGFDRVNEQFF
CDR3nt: TGTGCCAGCAGCCCGACTAGCGGGTTTGATCGTGTCAATGAGCAGTTCTTC

j_gene: TRBJ1-2
d_gene: .
abundance: many
v_gene: TRBV28
CDR3aa: CASSLLRRIPYGYTF
CDR3nt: TGTGCCAGCAGTTTATTACGGCGGATACCCTATGGCTACACCTTC

j_gene: TRBJ1-3
d_gene: .
abundance: many
v_gene: TRBV12-3/TRBV12-4
CDR3aa: CATSGLSGNTIYF
CDR3nt: TGTGCCACCTCAGGGTTAAGTGGAAACACCATATATTTT

j_gene: TRBJ2-7
d_gene: .
abundance: few
v_gene: TRBV19
CDR3aa: CASSMGPGGIYEQYF
CDR3nt: TGTGCCAGTAGTATGGGGCCGGGCGGGATCTACGAGCAGTACTTC

j_gene: TRBJ1-5
d_gene: .
abundance: .
v_gene: TRBV27
CDR3aa: CASRFSVGSNQPQHF
CDR3nt: TGTGCCAGCAGATTTAGTGTGGGAAGCAATCAGCCCCAGCATTTT

j_gene: TRBJ1-4
d_gene: .
abundance: .
v_gene: TRBV6-1
CDR3aa: CASSGSVSEKLFF
CDR3nt: TGTGCCAGCAGCGGTAGCGTTTCTGAAAAACTGTTTTTT

j_gene: TRBJ2-1
d_gene: .
abundance: once
v_gene: TRBV28
CDR3aa: CASSSRIWTSYNEQFF
CDR3nt: TGTGCCAGCAGTTCGAGGATCTGGACTTCCTACAATGAGCAGTTCTTC

j_gene: TRBJ1-3
d_gene: .
abundance: .
v_gene: TRBV30
CDR3aa: CAWTPGNSGNTIYF
CDR3nt: TGTGCCTGGACGCCGGGGAACTCTGGAAACACCATATATTTT

j_gene: TRBJ2-7
d_gene: .
abundance: many
v_gene: TRBV27
CDR3aa: CASSLWGSYEQYF
CDR3nt: TGTGCCAGCAGCTTATGGGGCTCCTACGAGCAGTACTTC

j_gene: TRBJ1-4
d_gene: .
abundance: .
v_gene: TRBV19
CDR3aa: CASTRGRTTNEKLFF
CDR3nt: TGTGCCAGTACCAGAGGAAGGACAACTAATGAAAAACTGTTTTTT

j_gene: TRBJ1-2
d_gene: .
abundance: many
v_gene: TRBV30
CDR3aa: CAWSHGPNYGYTF
CDR3nt: TGTGCCTGGAGTCATGGGCCTAACTATGGCTACACCTTC

j_gene: TRBJ2-1
d_gene: TRBD2
abundance: many
v_gene: TRBV5-1
CDR3aa: CASSPGGLAGVDEQFF
CDR3nt: TGCGCCAGCAGCCCGGGGGGACTAGCGGGAGTTGATGAGCAGTTCTTC

j_gene: TRBJ2-5
d_gene: TRBD2
abundance: many
v_gene: TRBV7-2
CDR3aa: CASSFGGRKETQYF
CDR3nt: TGTGCCAGCAGCTTCGGCGGGAGGAAGGAGACCCAGTACTTC

j_gene: TRBJ2-3
d_gene: .
abundance: .
v_gene: TRBV4-1
CDR3aa: CASSRGLITDTQYF
CDR3nt: TGCGCCAGCAGCCGAGGACTGATCACAGATACGCAGTATTTT

j_gene: TRBJ2-3
d_gene: .
abundance: .
v_gene: TRBV9
CDR3aa: CASSPTGASFTDTQYF
CDR3nt: TGTGCCAGCAGCCCAACCGGGGCCTCCTTCACAGATACGCAGTATTTT

j_gene: TRBJ1-1
d_gene: .
abundance: many
v_gene: TRBV12-5
CDR3aa: CASPPGVYTEAFF
CDR3nt: TGTGCTAGTCCTCCGGGGGTATATACTGAAGCTTTCTTT